Listed here are 17 T cell receptor beta chains from one sample, sequenced in a study of blood T cell repertoires in COVID-19. Profiled with immunoSEQ multiplex PCR; TCRdb holds only in-frame clones, not every one. The profile shows around 98,000 clones, 65% to 85% of them singletons. The sample was peripheral blood. All receptors come from a woman aged 55-70 years with acute or convalescent COVID-19.

The V call is TRBV11-2, the J call TRBJ1-4, with D unresolved. Trimming took off 1 base at V and 8 bases at J, with 14 bases between the two ends. CDR3 size: 15 residues. Per germline, CDR1 SGHAT and CDR2 FQNNGV. CDR3 nucleotide sequence: TGTGCCAGCAGCTTAGCAGGCGAAGGAGGGGAAAAACTGTTTTTT. Protein: CASSLAGEGGEKLFF.

The genes are TRBV5-1 and TRBJ2-1; the D gene is possibly TRBD2 (6 bases). There are 15 residues in the CDR3. Germline V gene sequence: CDR1 SGHRS, CDR2 YFSETQ. V was pared by 7 bases and J by 0 bases, with 14 bases between. CDR3 bases: TGCGCCAGCCAGGCGGGGTCCAGCTCCTACAATGAGCAGTTCTTC. Translating gives CASQAGSSSYNEQFF.

In the case of this clone: Other DNA variants within this sample encode the same CDR3. CDR3 loop: CASSVGGAGNTIYF. Here the CDR3 DNA reads TGTGCCAGCAGCGTAGGGGGGGCTGGAAACACCATATATTTT. The chain has TRBV9 and TRBJ1-3; the D gene is possibly TRBD1 (5 bases). Germline CDR1 and CDR2: SGDLS and YYNGEE. The CDR3 totals 14 residues. V was trimmed by 0 bases and J by 2 bases, leaving 6 bases between them.

The chain is built from TRBV6-5 and TRBJ2-1, with TRBD1 matching 12 bases. CDR1 MNHEY and CDR2 SVGAGI come from the germline V gene. The CDR3 length is 14 residues. Trimming cost V 8 bases and J 8 bases; bases outside gene matches: 7. CDR3 DNA sequence: TGTGCCAGCCGCCGGGACAGGGGGCAGGATGAGCAGTTCTTC. Protein sequence: CASRRDRGQDEQFF.

This clone has only a few counts. The rearrangement uses TRBV5-1 and TRBJ1-2; 12 nucleotides agree with TRBD1. The CDR3 has 14 amino acids. Trimming took 5 bases from V and 4 from J; bases not matched to a gene: 3. Per the germline V gene, CDR1 is SGHRS and CDR2 is YFSETQ. DNA for the CDR3: TGCGCCAGCAGTGGGACAGGGGGCCCCTATGGCTACACCTTC. Translating it yields CASSGTGGPYGYTF.

This clone was counted between two and nine times. The chain couples TRBV5-1 to TRBJ2-2; 7 nucleotides align to TRBD1. This CDR3 region has 15 residues. Germline CDR1 and CDR2: SGHRS and YFSETQ. V shed 3 bases and J 4 bases; nucleotides not matched to a gene: 6. The DNA of the CDR3 is TGCGCCAGCAGCTGGGAGACAGGGAGCACCGGGGAGCTGTTTTTT. Translated, it gives CASSWETGSTGELFF.

The rearrangement uses TRBV5-1 and TRBJ2-3, with 10 positions matching TRBD2. The CDR3 runs 14 residues. V trimming: 0 bases; J trimming: 6 bases; junction bases outside the gene matches: 1. The V gene's germline CDR1 is SGHRS and CDR2 YFSETQ. The CDR3, as DNA: TGCGCCAGCAGCTTGGAACTAGCGGGGGATACGCAGTATTTT. Its translation: CASSLELAGDTQYF.

The chain combines TRBV7-6 with TRBJ2-7; TRBD1 aligns across 9 bases. Losses at the gene ends were 5 bases for V and 6 bases for J; bases not matched to a gene: 23. There are 19 residues in the CDR3. CDR1 is SGHVS, CDR2 FNYEAQ, per germline. CDR3 in amino acids: CASSPRSGQGSRGMIEQYF. The CDR3 DNA is TGTGCCAGCAGCCCCCGTAGCGGACAGGGGTCCCGCGGGATGATCGAGCAGTACTTC.

The gene calls are TRBV6-5 and TRBJ1-1; D uncertain. This CDR3 is 11 amino acids long. V was clipped by 6 bases and J by 5 bases, with 7 bases between them. Looked up from germline, CDR1 is MNHEY and CDR2 is SVGAGI. The DNA of the CDR3 is TGTGCCAGCAGCCCCGGGACTGAAGCTTTCTTT. Amino acids: CASSPGTEAFF.

A note on this clone: The junction departs from the called germline gene at one end, perhaps through a read error. The rearrangement links TRBV14 to TRBJ1-6, with D perhaps matching TRBD1 (6 bases). Germline loops: CDR1 SGHDN, CDR2 FVKESK. CDR3 size: 14 residues. The CDR3 is CASISGDEESLLHF. For the CDR3, the DNA is TGTGCCAGCATCTCAGGGGATGAGGAATCACTCCTCCACTTT.

The V gene is TRBV28, the J gene TRBJ1-2; D unresolved. Germline-derived CDR1 and CDR2 are MDHEN and SYDVKM. Trimming removed 10 bases at V and 0 bases at J, with 6 bases between. The CDR3 spans 11 residues. CDR3 DNA: TGTGCCATCCTAACTAACTATGGCTACACCTTC. Its protein is CAILTNYGYTF.

This chain joins TRBV19 and TRBJ2-5, with a possible D match to TRBD2 (6 bases). Trimming stripped 5 bases from V and 5 bases from J, with 15 bases between. This CDR3 spans 14 amino acids. Germline loops: CDR1 LNHDA, CDR2 SQIVND (reference sequence). CDR3 protein: CASSEAVGSETQYF. The CDR3 DNA reads as TGTGCCAGTAGTGAGGCAGTCGGGAGCGAGACCCAGTACTTC.

V usage is TRBV6-5 and J usage is TRBJ1-6; 7 positions agree with TRBD1. There are 14 residues in the CDR3. The V segment lost 5 bases and the J segment 8 bases; nucleotides outside the gene matches: 6. CDR1 is MNHEY, CDR2 SVGAGI, per germline. This chain's CDR3 is CASSRPGGYSPLHF. The CDR3 nucleotides are TGTGCCAGCAGTCGGCCAGGGGGATATTCACCCCTCCACTTT.

The gene calls are TRBV19 and TRBJ2-6; 10 bases are a match to TRBD1. Trimming took 5 bases from V and 4 from J; bases not matched to a gene: 14. This CDR3 has 19 residues. The V gene's germline CDR1 is LNHDA and CDR2 SQIVND (reference sequence). This chain's CDR3 is CASSFLDRGPGPGANVLTF. The CDR3 DNA is TGTGCCAGTAGTTTCCTTGACAGGGGGCCAGGTCCGGGGGCCAACGTCCTGACTTTC.

The chain recombines TRBV4-1 with TRBJ2-1; D is perhaps TRBD1 (6 bases). V gave up 4 bases and J gave up 9 bases, with 19 bases separating them. The CDR3 consists of 15 residues. Looked up from germline, CDR1 is MGHRA and CDR2 is YSYEKL. CDR3 protein: CASSLQLEATGEQFF. Written as DNA, the CDR3 is TGCGCCAGCAGCCTACAGCTAGAAGCGACAGGTGAGCAGTTCTTC.

The chain recombines TRBV6-5 with TRBJ2-1; 7 bases align to TRBD2. V trimming: 4 bases; J trimming: 5 bases; junction bases outside the gene matches: 5. Germline CDR1 and CDR2: MNHEY and SVGAGI. The CDR3 runs 14 residues. The DNA of the CDR3 is TGTGCCAGCAGTTCCGCGGGGGAAAACAATGAGCAGTTCTTC. Translating gives CASSSAGENNEQFF.

V is TRBV4-2 and J is TRBJ2-3, with 12 bases matching TRBD2. The V and J ends lost 1 base and 5 bases, in that order; junction bases with no gene match: 7. Germline-derived CDR1 and CDR2 are LGHNA and YNFKEQ. CDR3 length equals 17 residues. The CDR3 spells CASSQVLAGGPQDTQYF. The CDR3 DNA sequence: TGTGCCAGCAGCCAAGTACTAGCGGGGGGTCCGCAAGATACGCAGTATTTT.